The source of this T cell receptor (beta chain) is a study of cytomegalovirus exposure and HLA in healthy donors (dated by TCRdb to about 2017). Broadly, across the study: An earlier analysis of several hundred of the donors reported approximately 290 Gb of sequence data and roughly 100 million unique TCR beta sequences from 150 million to 200 million T cells. Roughly 290 gigabases of sequencing data and around 88 million unique TCR sequences made up an early release that covered around 640 HLA-typed donors. Among the approximately 430 genotyped donors, about 83% belonged to the genetic ancestry cluster associated with self-reported Caucasian donors. The aim of the study was to test whether cataloging public T cell receptors could identify signatures of past pathogen exposure. The study used immunosequencing to profile the T cell repertoires of 600 to 850 subjects and linked those repertoires to cytomegalovirus serostatus. A separate validation cohort of roughly 110 different subjects was used in addition to the roughly 700-subject first cohort. To predict cytomegalovirus infection status, the study brought together high-throughput TCR immunosequencing, statistical association of individual TCRs with disease status, and machine learning. In a later analysis, previously published TCR beta repertoires from 666 donors were re-analyzed and high-resolution HLA genotyping was added so that TCR occurrence patterns could be studied. The later analysis used no new phenotypic data to find candidate immune exposures, relying instead on TCR beta sequences and their occurrence across donors. In an earlier analysis of roughly 600 of the donors, high-throughput TCR beta sequencing was used to judge whether each TCR beta V gene segment behaved as functional or pseudogenic. Alongside the repertoire data, information on donor age, sex, ethnicity and CMV serostatus was compiled. A later genetic analysis took genome-wide SNP genotypes for about 55% of the roughly 670 donors and used that subset as a discovery cohort. Every repertoire in the discovery cohort had been generated on one and the same sequencing platform. Class I and class II HLA loci were covered by the typing at four-digit resolution. The number of typed donors differed by locus: roughly 620-640 for A, B, C, DRB1 and DQB1; 500 to 550 for DQA1; 606 for DPA1; and roughly 470 for DPB1. Roughly five DR-DQ haplotypes were handled as single units for association and clustering, since linkage in the cohort was strong. Among 350 to 400 genotyped donors of the cohort, an average of roughly 240,000 unique TCR beta nucleotide sequences were sequenced per donor, around 18% of them non-productive. Results and caveats for the whole study, not just this receptor: Sequencing depth was assumed to be roughly uniform across donors in the presence/absence analyses, though that assumption may not hold. Because the 87-base-pair reads could not distinguish some IMGT-functional V segments, including TRBV6-2 and TRBV6-3, those segments were excluded. Linkage disequilibrium might explain the correlated functional status among segregating V segments, but an unknown experimental factor could not be ruled out. A group of highly shared sequence variants was considered likely to be a technical artifact of the sequencing pipeline. In a later analysis, about 17,000 TCR beta sequences were associated with specific HLA alleles at a false discovery rate of 0.05. In a later analysis, the rate of TCR association differed among HLA loci, with DRB1 alleles having the most associated TCRs and HLA-C alleles having the fewest. A later analysis found that most CMV-associated TCR beta chains appeared HLA-restricted, with HLA associations seemingly driven largely by CMV exposure. The study gave a list of about 150 TCR beta chains associated with cytomegalovirus. In a later analysis, several top co-occurrence clusters were reported to appear linked to parvovirus B19, influenza, CMV and Epstein-Barr virus. According to the authors, the approach could potentially be generalized to other disease states and immunological phenotypes. A later genetic analysis associated a missense DCLRE1C variant with V-gene and J-gene trimming of TCR beta chains, and an independent cohort replicated the association. A later analysis found that HLA-associated TCR beta chains were more clonally expanded and had lower generation probabilities than equally common non-associated chains. Because some donors lacked HLA typing at each locus, the association tests relied only on the typed subset. In this cohort, only TCR beta chains were sequenced, and detectable features were limited by the absence of alpha or paired-chain data. According to a later genetic analysis, donors in an Asian-associated ancestry cluster had fewer N-insertions in productive TCRs than the approximately 690-donor mean. Because counts were too low, 15 or so rarely observed V segments, including chromosome 9 orphons, were excluded from the earlier analysis of fewer than 650 of the donors. Assigning TCR associations to individual alleles was difficult when HLA alleles, especially DR and DQ, strongly co-occurred. A few of the identified cytomegalovirus-associated TCR beta chains were confirmed in vitro to be specific for cytomegalovirus antigens. In an earlier analysis of some 540 of the donors, most TCR beta V segments appeared in productive rearrangements about 87% or about 30% of the time, broadly matching IMGT annotations. CMV serostatus was the only immune exposure information available for the cohort. A further reported finding was that TCR beta sequences accurately predicted the HLA-A and HLA-B alleles for most subjects in the first cohort. In both the original and validation cohorts, the classifier was reported to diagnose cytomegalovirus status with high specificity and sensitivity. While some public TCRs were present in many individuals, most TCR sequences turned up only very rarely across donors.

Library prep was done by the immunoSEQ multiplex PCR assay. For the multiplex PCR, a mixture combining 60 forward primers for TCR Vbeta segments and 13 reverse primers for TCR Jbeta segments was used. The CDR3 region of rearranged TCR beta genes was amplified from genomic DNA with a multiplex PCR assay. The Illumina HiSeq System was used to sequence the amplified TCR beta libraries as 87-base-pair reads. The published analysis was carried out like this. In a later analysis, some 80 million unique TCR beta chains were counted across the 650 to 750 repertoires, and roughly 9.9 million of these chains were shared by at least two donors. Raw reads were error-corrected and collapsed into unique sequences with a nearest-neighbor algorithm that merged closely related sequences to remove PCR and sequencing errors. To assign V, D and J gene segments, CDR3 sequences were aligned to IMGT reference sequences. For a sequence to be retained, a match of at least six nucleotides was required to both a V gene segment and a J gene segment. Rearrangements were classified as productive when the CDR3 lacked stop codons and remained in frame with V and J, and all other rearrangements were classified as non-productive. CDR3 was defined by IMGT convention, running from the second conserved V-encoded cysteine to the conserved J-encoded phenylalanine. In an earlier analysis of more than 550 of the donors, sequences lacking an unambiguous match to a single V gene segment were excluded. An earlier analysis of 587 of the donors called V segments functional above 56.7% productive rearrangements and segregating when the between-donor standard deviation exceeded 5%. A statistical classification framework was developed to diagnose cytomegalovirus status using the catalog of TCR beta chain sequences. V and J gene assignment, in a later analysis, came from comparing TCR nucleotide sequences with IMGT/GENE-DB human TR gene sequences. In a later analysis, CDR3 sequences and most-parsimonious VDJ recombination scenarios were assigned using the TCRdist pipeline. In a later analysis, each TCR beta chain was defined by its CDR3 amino acid sequence together with its V-gene family, and reads without a unique V-gene family were excluded. To address suspected cross-contamination and a sequencing artifact, a later analysis removed 550 to 750 highly shared, low-generation-probability nucleotide sequences. In a later analysis, a clonal expansion index for each public chain was calculated from normalized within-repertoire ranks of inferred template counts. A later analysis computed generation probabilities with a VDJ recombination model fitted to out-of-frame rearrangements, and checked the results against IGoR. A later analysis scored TCR-TCR, TCR-HLA and TCR-CMV co-occurrence with hypergeometric tests, applying a repertoire-size bias correction to TCR pairs. To estimate false discovery rates, a later analysis permuted the HLA or CMV assignments 20 times. In a later analysis, co-occurring TCRs were grouped using DBSCAN, with TCRdist sequence similarity added in when clustering inside HLA-allele-positive subsets. Repertoires with fewer than 30,000 or more than 120,000 public chains, plus five repertoires with anomalous nucleotide sharing, were excluded from co-occurrence clustering. TCRdb carries this immuneACCESS record with in-frame sequences only. Its versions omit some clonotypes, under half of them owing to an unresolved V gene in the studies checked, with the rest unexplained. V, J and clone size derive from that table, while D and trimming were established from the DNA sequence. For this sample the table gives approximately 120,000 clones, of which more than 80% were detected only once. Clones ranked in the top ten supply approximately 10% of the sample.

The cohort was made up of around 720 healthy bone marrow donors. All cohort members were sampled while nominally healthy, although unrecorded immune exposures were likely present. The donor tested CMV seropositive, placing the donor among the 290 or so seropositive members of the cohort. A peripheral blood sample was provided by each donor, and peripheral blood mononuclear cells were used for TCR beta sequencing. Genomic DNA was extracted from the blood cell samples with the Qiagen DNeasy Blood Extraction Kit. As concerns this clone: Its antigen specificity is not known. No much larger clonotype is one base removed from it; base qualities were not supplied.

The germline V end is reduced by 3 bases and the J end by 7 bases; junction bases left unmatched: 4. CDR1 and CDR2, per the germline V gene, are ENHRY and SYGVKD. The CDR3 has 14 amino acids, counting the end cysteine and phenylalanine. This entry keeps only the CDR3 DNA: 42 bases, framed from base 1. Sequencing used PBMCs. This receptor was identified in a man aged 25 to 40 in good health and CMV-seropositive. The sequence joins TRBV10-3 to TRBJ2-7; 12 bases in the junction line up with TRBD2. The CDR3 protein: CAISEGLAGGEQYF. The DNA is as follows: TGTGCCATCAGTGAAGGCCTAGCGGGGGGGGAGCAGTACTTC.